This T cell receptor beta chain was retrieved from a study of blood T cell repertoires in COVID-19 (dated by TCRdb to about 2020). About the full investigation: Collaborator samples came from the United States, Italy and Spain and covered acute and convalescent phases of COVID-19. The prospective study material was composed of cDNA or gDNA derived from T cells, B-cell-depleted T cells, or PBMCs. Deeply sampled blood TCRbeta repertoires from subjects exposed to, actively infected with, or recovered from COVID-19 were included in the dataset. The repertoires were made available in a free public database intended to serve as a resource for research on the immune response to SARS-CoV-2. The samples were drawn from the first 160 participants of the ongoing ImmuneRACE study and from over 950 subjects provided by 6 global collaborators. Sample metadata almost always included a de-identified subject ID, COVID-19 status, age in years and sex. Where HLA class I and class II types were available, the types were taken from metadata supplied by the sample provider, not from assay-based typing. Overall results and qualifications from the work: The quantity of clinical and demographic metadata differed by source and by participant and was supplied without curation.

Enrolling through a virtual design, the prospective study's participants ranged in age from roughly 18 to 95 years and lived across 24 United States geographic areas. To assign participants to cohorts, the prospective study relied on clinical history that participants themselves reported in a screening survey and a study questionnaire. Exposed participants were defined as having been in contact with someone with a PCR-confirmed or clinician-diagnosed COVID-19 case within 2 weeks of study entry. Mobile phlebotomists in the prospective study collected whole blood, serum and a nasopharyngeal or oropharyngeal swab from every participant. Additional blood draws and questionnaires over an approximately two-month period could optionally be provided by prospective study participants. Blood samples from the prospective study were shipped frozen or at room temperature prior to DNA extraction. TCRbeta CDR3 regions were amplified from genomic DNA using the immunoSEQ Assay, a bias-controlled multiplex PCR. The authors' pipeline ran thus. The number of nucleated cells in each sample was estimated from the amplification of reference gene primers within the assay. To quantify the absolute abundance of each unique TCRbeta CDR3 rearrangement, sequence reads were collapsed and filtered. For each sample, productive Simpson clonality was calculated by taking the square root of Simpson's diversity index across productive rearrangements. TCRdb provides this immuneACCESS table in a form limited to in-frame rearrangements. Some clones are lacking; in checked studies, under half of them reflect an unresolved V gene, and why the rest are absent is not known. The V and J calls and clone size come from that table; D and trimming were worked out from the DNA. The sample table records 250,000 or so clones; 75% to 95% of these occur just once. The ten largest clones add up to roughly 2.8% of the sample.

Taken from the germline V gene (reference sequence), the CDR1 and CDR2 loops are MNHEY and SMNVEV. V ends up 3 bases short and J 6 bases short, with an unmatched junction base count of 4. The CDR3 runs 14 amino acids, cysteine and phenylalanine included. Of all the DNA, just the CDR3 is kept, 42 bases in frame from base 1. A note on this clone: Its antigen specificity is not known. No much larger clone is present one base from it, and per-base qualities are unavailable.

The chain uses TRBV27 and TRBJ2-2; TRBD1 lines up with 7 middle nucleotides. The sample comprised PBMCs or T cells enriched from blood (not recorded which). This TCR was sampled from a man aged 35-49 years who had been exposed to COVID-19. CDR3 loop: CASSFYRGSGELFF. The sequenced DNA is TGTGCCAGCAGTTTCTACAGGGGTTCCGGGGAGCTGTTTTTT.